Listed below are T cell receptor beta chains from one sample, sequenced in a study of T cells in Graves' hyperthyroidism and ophthalmopathy. Each CDR3 protein is one row after TCRdb ran MiXCR on the multiplex PCR reads. The repertoire holds roughly 300,000 distinct CDR3 sequences, with 20% to 30% as singletons. Sequenced input: blood. These receptors originate from a man aged 35 to 55 with Graves' hyperthyroidism that later progressed to Graves' ophthalmopathy. The CDR3 runs from the conserved cysteine through the conserved F or W. The D gene is left open where the match is weak. The size of a clone is reported for some rows only, either as once, few or many, or as a class for expanded clones.

d_call: .
j_call: TRBJ1-2
v_call: TRBV25-1
clone_size: many
cdr3_aa: CASSEHPSRGLAF
cdr3_nt: TGTGCCAGCAGTGAACACCCTAGTCGGGGGCTCGCCTTC

d_call: .
j_call: TRBJ1-2
v_call: TRBV28
clone_size: many
cdr3_aa: CASSAPGTTYGYTF
cdr3_nt: TGTGCCAGCAGTGCCCCCGGGACTACGTATGGCTACACCTTC

d_call: TRBD1
j_call: TRBJ1-2
v_call: TRBV30
clone_size: .
cdr3_aa: CAWTTGVGNYGYTF
cdr3_nt: TGTGCCTGGACTACAGGGGTAGGGAACTATGGCTACACCTTC

d_call: .
j_call: TRBJ2-7
v_call: TRBV20-1
clone_size: many
cdr3_aa: CSASRGGAINYEQYF
cdr3_nt: TGCAGTGCTAGTAGGGGGGGGGCTATCAACTACGAGCAGTACTTC

d_call: TRBD1
j_call: TRBJ1-5
v_call: TRBV6-1
clone_size: many
cdr3_aa: CAIRKPGQGQPQHF
cdr3_nt: TGTGCCATCAGAAAACCGGGACAGGGTCAGCCCCAGCATTTT

d_call: .
j_call: TRBJ2-5
v_call: TRBV20-1
clone_size: .
cdr3_aa: CSATGLNRPQETQYF
cdr3_nt: TGCAGTGCCACCGGTTTGAATCGCCCTCAAGAGACCCAGTACTTC

d_call: TRBD1
j_call: TRBJ2-5
v_call: TRBV29-1
clone_size: many
cdr3_aa: CSALTGGETQYF
cdr3_nt: TGCAGCGCCCTGACAGGGGGCGAGACCCAGTACTTC

d_call: .
j_call: TRBJ1-2
v_call: TRBV28
clone_size: few
cdr3_aa: CASMVPGPGDGYTF
cdr3_nt: TGTGCCAGCATGGTCCCAGGGCCTGGGGATGGCTACACCTTC

d_call: .
j_call: TRBJ1-5
v_call: TRBV6-1
clone_size: .
cdr3_aa: CASSEMGQVPQHF
cdr3_nt: TGTGCCAGCAGTGAAATGGGGCAGGTGCCCCAGCATTTT

d_call: TRBD1
j_call: TRBJ2-2
v_call: TRBV11-1
clone_size: many
cdr3_aa: CASRPVPQGDLGELFF
cdr3_nt: TGTGCCAGCCGTCCGGTTCCGCAGGGGGACCTCGGGGAGCTGTTTTTT

d_call: .
j_call: TRBJ1-1
v_call: TRBV28
clone_size: .
cdr3_aa: CASSLTGSGTEAFF
cdr3_nt: TGTGCCAGCAGTCTAACAGGGAGCGGGACTGAAGCTTTCTTT

d_call: TRBD1
j_call: TRBJ2-7
v_call: TRBV9
clone_size: .
cdr3_aa: CASSVGQASYEQYF
cdr3_nt: TGTGCCAGCAGCGTTGGACAGGCCTCCTACGAGCAGTACTTC

d_call: TRBD1
j_call: TRBJ1-2
v_call: TRBV6-2/TRBV6-3
clone_size: many
cdr3_aa: CASRQTGEDGYTF
cdr3_nt: TGTGCCAGCAGACAGACAGGGGAGGATGGCTACACCTTC

d_call: TRBD1
j_call: TRBJ2-7
v_call: TRBV7-9
clone_size: many
cdr3_aa: CASSFHDRVHEQYF
cdr3_nt: TGTGCCAGCAGCTTTCACGACAGGGTCCACGAGCAGTACTTC

d_call: .
j_call: TRBJ2-4
v_call: TRBV7-2
clone_size: .
cdr3_aa: CASSVGFRRAKNIQYF
cdr3_nt: TGTGCCAGCAGCGTGGGATTCCGGAGGGCCAAAAACATTCAGTACTTC

d_call: .
j_call: TRBJ2-4
v_call: TRBV7-2
clone_size: many
cdr3_aa: CASSLFIGGPAKNIQYF
cdr3_nt: TGTGCCAGCAGCTTATTTATCGGAGGCCCAGCCAAAAACATTCAGTACTTC

d_call: TRBD1
j_call: TRBJ1-1
v_call: TRBV29-1
clone_size: many
cdr3_aa: CSVRDRVGTEAFF
cdr3_nt: TGCAGCGTGCGGGACAGGGTAGGTACTGAAGCTTTCTTT

d_call: .
j_call: TRBJ1-1
v_call: TRBV6-1
clone_size: .
cdr3_aa: CASFRGRNTEAFF
cdr3_nt: TGTGCCAGTTTCCGGGGGCGGAACACTGAAGCTTTCTTT

d_call: TRBD2
j_call: TRBJ2-5
v_call: TRBV6-5
clone_size: many
cdr3_aa: CASSPGTSGRAQETQYF
cdr3_nt: TGTGCCAGCAGTCCCGGGACTAGCGGGAGGGCCCAAGAGACCCAGTACTTC

d_call: .
j_call: TRBJ2-2
v_call: TRBV2
clone_size: many
cdr3_aa: CASNSRANTGELFF
cdr3_nt: TGTGCCAGCAACTCCAGGGCGAACACCGGGGAGCTGTTTTTT

d_call: .
j_call: TRBJ2-7
v_call: TRBV2
clone_size: many
cdr3_aa: CASQEYEQYF
cdr3_nt: TGTGCCAGTCAGGAGTACGAGCAGTACTTC

d_call: .
j_call: TRBJ2-7
v_call: TRBV3-1
clone_size: many
cdr3_aa: CASSPDTTYEQYF
cdr3_nt: TGTGCCAGCAGCCCCGACACGACCTACGAGCAGTACTTC

d_call: TRBD2
j_call: TRBJ2-7
v_call: TRBV4-2
clone_size: many
cdr3_aa: CASSPRSASGTYEQYF
cdr3_nt: TGTGCCAGCAGCCCTCGCTCGGCTAGCGGAACCTACGAGCAGTACTTC

d_call: .
j_call: TRBJ1-6
v_call: TRBV7-2
clone_size: .
cdr3_aa: CASSLDIDSPLHF
cdr3_nt: TGTGCCAGCAGCCTAGACATTGACTCACCCCTCCACTTT

d_call: TRBD2
j_call: TRBJ2-7
v_call: TRBV12-3/TRBV12-4
clone_size: .
cdr3_aa: CATGTSGAPHEQYF
cdr3_nt: TGTGCCACCGGGACTAGCGGGGCCCCTCACGAGCAGTACTTC

d_call: TRBD1
j_call: TRBJ1-5
v_call: TRBV15
clone_size: .
cdr3_aa: CATRAQGARNQPQHF
cdr3_nt: TGTGCCACCAGGGCTCAGGGGGCGAGAAATCAGCCCCAGCATTTT

d_call: .
j_call: TRBJ1-1
v_call: TRBV29-1
clone_size: many
cdr3_aa: CSVGRQTGTEAFF
cdr3_nt: TGCAGCGTTGGTCGGCAGACGGGCACTGAAGCTTTCTTT

d_call: TRBD1
j_call: TRBJ1-5
v_call: TRBV29-1
clone_size: .
cdr3_aa: CSVATGQVQPQHF
cdr3_nt: TGCAGCGTCGCGACAGGGCAGGTTCAGCCCCAGCATTTT

d_call: .
j_call: TRBJ2-5
v_call: TRBV2
clone_size: .
cdr3_aa: CASSVWLARETQYF
cdr3_nt: TGTGCCAGCAGTGTATGGCTAGCGAGGGAGACCCAGTACTTC

d_call: .
j_call: TRBJ2-3
v_call: TRBV20-1
clone_size: many
cdr3_aa: CSAHSRRGGTDTQYF
cdr3_nt: TGCAGTGCCCACTCTCGGAGGGGCGGCACAGATACGCAGTATTTT

d_call: TRBD1
j_call: TRBJ2-6
v_call: TRBV6-1
clone_size: .
cdr3_aa: CASSNTGGSRANVLTF
cdr3_nt: TGTGCCAGCAGCAACACAGGGGGCTCTAGGGCCAACGTCCTGACTTTC

d_call: .
j_call: TRBJ1-2
v_call: TRBV6-1
clone_size: .
cdr3_aa: CASSLARALGGYTF
cdr3_nt: TGTGCCAGCAGTTTAGCGCGGGCGTTAGGAGGCTACACCTTC

d_call: .
j_call: TRBJ1-1
v_call: TRBV5-1
clone_size: many
cdr3_aa: CASSLERNTEAFF
cdr3_nt: TGCGCCAGCAGCTTGGAGCGGAACACTGAAGCTTTCTTT

d_call: .
j_call: TRBJ1-1
v_call: TRBV7-8
clone_size: few
cdr3_aa: CASSWGSGMAFF
cdr3_nt: TGTGCCAGCAGCTGGGGGTCAGGGATGGCTTTCTTT

d_call: .
j_call: TRBJ2-7
v_call: TRBV11-2
clone_size: .
cdr3_aa: CASSHNTNSYEQYF
cdr3_nt: TGTGCCAGCAGCCATAACACAAACTCCTACGAGCAGTACTTC

d_call: TRBD2
j_call: TRBJ2-7
v_call: TRBV6-5
clone_size: many
cdr3_aa: CASSYVSSGSYEQYF
cdr3_nt: TGTGCCAGCAGTTACGTGTCTAGCGGGAGTTACGAGCAGTACTTC

d_call: TRBD2
j_call: TRBJ2-7
v_call: TRBV15
clone_size: .
cdr3_aa: CATSSQSPGLAGEYF
cdr3_nt: TGTGCCACCAGCAGTCAGTCCCCTGGACTAGCGGGAGAGTACTTC

d_call: .
j_call: TRBJ2-2
v_call: TRBV12-3/TRBV12-4
clone_size: .
cdr3_aa: CASSLAALWDTGELFF
cdr3_nt: TGTGCCAGCAGTTTGGCGGCGCTCTGGGACACCGGGGAGCTGTTTTTT

d_call: TRBD2
j_call: TRBJ2-7
v_call: TRBV12-3/TRBV12-4
clone_size: many
cdr3_aa: CASSLTAGGLPEQYF
cdr3_nt: TGTGCCAGCAGTTTAACAGCGGGAGGGCTCCCCGAGCAGTACTTC

d_call: TRBD1
j_call: TRBJ1-1
v_call: TRBV12-3/TRBV12-4
clone_size: few
cdr3_aa: CASTQGAWNTEAFF
cdr3_nt: TGTGCCAGCACACAGGGGGCTTGGAACACTGAAGCTTTCTTT

d_call: TRBD1
j_call: TRBJ1-2
v_call: TRBV28
clone_size: few
cdr3_aa: CASSRGQGRDGYTF
cdr3_nt: TGTGCCAGCAGCCGAGGACAGGGGAGGGATGGCTACACCTTC

d_call: TRBD1
j_call: TRBJ1-1
v_call: TRBV14
clone_size: many
cdr3_aa: CASSQDRDTEAFF
cdr3_nt: TGTGCCAGCAGCCAGGACAGGGACACTGAAGCTTTCTTT

d_call: TRBD2
j_call: TRBJ2-5
v_call: TRBV6-1
clone_size: once
cdr3_aa: CASSTPSSGSETQYF
cdr3_nt: TGTGCCAGCAGCACCCCTAGTAGCGGGAGTGAGACCCAGTACTTC

d_call: TRBD2
j_call: TRBJ2-7
v_call: TRBV11-2
clone_size: many
cdr3_aa: CASSPGPGGSNTYEQYF
cdr3_nt: TGTGCCAGCAGCCCCGGACCCGGGGGGTCGAACACCTACGAGCAGTACTTC

d_call: .
j_call: TRBJ2-7
v_call: TRBV10-3
clone_size: many
cdr3_aa: CAISAAGSGEQYF
cdr3_nt: TGTGCCATCAGTGCAGCAGGGTCGGGGGAGCAGTACTTC

d_call: .
j_call: TRBJ1-2
v_call: TRBV12-3/TRBV12-4
clone_size: many
cdr3_aa: CATHKPGHSNYGYTF
cdr3_nt: TGTGCCACCCACAAGCCGGGACACTCCAACTATGGCTACACCTTC

d_call: .
j_call: TRBJ1-3
v_call: TRBV9
clone_size: many
cdr3_aa: CASSPSPGNTIYF
cdr3_nt: TGTGCCAGCAGCCCATCCCCCGGAAACACCATATATTTT

d_call: TRBD1
j_call: TRBJ2-7
v_call: TRBV6-1
clone_size: .
cdr3_aa: CASSAGTGSEQYF
cdr3_nt: TGTGCCAGCAGCGCCGGGACAGGGAGCGAGCAGTACTTC

d_call: TRBD2
j_call: TRBJ2-2
v_call: TRBV12-3/TRBV12-4
clone_size: few
cdr3_aa: CASSSGTSGGRRRTGELFF
cdr3_nt: TGTGCCAGCAGTTCCGGGACTAGCGGGGGGCGCCGTAGGACCGGGGAGCTGTTTTTT

d_call: .
j_call: TRBJ2-5
v_call: TRBV10-3
clone_size: many
cdr3_aa: CAISESTNGETQYF
cdr3_nt: TGTGCCATCAGTGAGTCCACTAATGGTGAGACCCAGTACTTC

d_call: .
j_call: TRBJ2-7
v_call: TRBV4-2
clone_size: many
cdr3_aa: CASSQDWRDGYEQYF
cdr3_nt: TGTGCCAGCAGCCAAGATTGGCGGGATGGCTACGAGCAGTACTTC

d_call: TRBD1
j_call: TRBJ1-2
v_call: TRBV12-3/TRBV12-4
clone_size: many
cdr3_aa: CASSSGGTAKNYGYTF
cdr3_nt: TGTGCCAGCAGTTCTGGGGGGACAGCGAAAAACTATGGCTACACCTTC

d_call: .
j_call: TRBJ2-5
v_call: TRBV7-2
clone_size: many
cdr3_aa: CASSLGAGTETQYF
cdr3_nt: TGTGCCAGCAGCTTAGGGGCGGGAACAGAGACCCAGTACTTC

d_call: .
j_call: TRBJ2-7
v_call: TRBV6-5
clone_size: many
cdr3_aa: CASSRTMSSYEQYF
cdr3_nt: TGTGCCAGCAGTCGGACTATGAGCTCCTACGAGCAGTACTTC

d_call: .
j_call: TRBJ2-7
v_call: TRBV7-2
clone_size: .
cdr3_aa: CASSPEYPLSGEQYF
cdr3_nt: TGTGCCAGCAGCCCCGAGTATCCTCTGAGTGGCGAGCAGTACTTC

d_call: TRBD1
j_call: TRBJ1-5
v_call: TRBV7-2
clone_size: .
cdr3_aa: CASSQRTGHTQPQHF
cdr3_nt: TGTGCCAGCAGCCAGAGGACAGGGCACACTCAGCCCCAGCATTTT